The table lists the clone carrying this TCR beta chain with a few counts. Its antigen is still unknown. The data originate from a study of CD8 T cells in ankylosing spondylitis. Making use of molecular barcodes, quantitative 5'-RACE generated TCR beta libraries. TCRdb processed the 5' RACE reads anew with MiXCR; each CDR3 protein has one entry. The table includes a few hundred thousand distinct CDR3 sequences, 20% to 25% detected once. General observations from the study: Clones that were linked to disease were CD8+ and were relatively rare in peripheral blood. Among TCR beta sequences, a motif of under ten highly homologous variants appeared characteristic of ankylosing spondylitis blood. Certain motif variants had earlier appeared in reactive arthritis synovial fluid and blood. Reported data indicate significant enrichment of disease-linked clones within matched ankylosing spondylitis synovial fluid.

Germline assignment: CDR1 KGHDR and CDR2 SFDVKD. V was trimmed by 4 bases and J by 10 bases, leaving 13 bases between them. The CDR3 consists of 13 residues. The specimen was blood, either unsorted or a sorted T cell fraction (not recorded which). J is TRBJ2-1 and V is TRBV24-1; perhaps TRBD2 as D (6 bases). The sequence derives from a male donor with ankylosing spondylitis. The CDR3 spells CATSEGGWGEQFF. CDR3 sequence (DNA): TGTGCCACCAGTGAGGGGGGATGGGGGGAGCAGTTCTTC.